This T cell receptor (beta chain) came from a study of monozygotic twins with cystic fibrosis. General study results and limits: Nucleotide-identical clonotype sharing was significantly higher within monozygotic CF twin pairs than between unrelated CF individuals. Clonality was generally low (median roughly 0.0095), higher in the most severe patients. Age, concordance and disease severity did not associate with shared CDR3 numbers.

Sequencing used immunoSEQ multiplex PCR; TCRdb keeps in-frame clones, though not all of them. The table has roughly 20,000 clones, approximately 97% seen once. Turning to this clone: What it recognizes is unknown.

Sequencing used blood. This TCR was recovered from a woman in her 30s with cystic fibrosis.

The CDR3 reads CASSPGQGPGYEQYF. The CDR3, as DNA: TGTGCCAGCAGCCCGGGACAGGGGCCTGGGTACGAGCAGTACTTC. The V call is TRBV14, the J call TRBJ2-7; 10 nucleotides agree with TRBD1. Germline CDR1 is SGHDN and CDR2 is FVKESK. The CDR3 sequence is 15 residues long. After removal of 4 bases from V and 4 bases from J, the junction contained 7 bases not matched to a gene.